This TCR beta chain was captured in a study of neoadjuvant nivolumab and ipilimumab in lung cancer. Study background: Patients got nivolumab 3 mg/kg on days 1, 15 and 29; combination added ipilimumab 1 mg/kg day 1.

Germline CDR1 SGHAT, CDR2 FQNNGV. V was clipped by 2 bases and J by 6 bases; unmatched bases: 4. This CDR3 comprises 14 residues. To note about this clone: Its antigen is not identified.

Assay used: immunoSEQ multiplex PCR; TCRdb lists only in-frame clones, some missing. The sample yields around 8,100 clones, roughly 83% seen once. Study findings and constraints: TCR sequencing covered a small number of samples. Resected-tumor TCR richness correlated positively with pretherapy blood richness. Pathologic regression was not significantly tied to TCR clonality.

This receptor was identified in an adult with non-small cell lung cancer. The sequencing used adjacent normal lung tissue, collected after neoadjuvant nivolumab, alone or with ipilimumab, at or shortly before surgery. The chain links TRBV11-2 to TRBJ2-1; 7 positions agree with TRBD2. CDR3: CASSLYGGINEQFF. CDR3 nucleotides: TGTGCCAGCAGCTTATACGGGGGGATCAATGAGCAGTTCTTC.